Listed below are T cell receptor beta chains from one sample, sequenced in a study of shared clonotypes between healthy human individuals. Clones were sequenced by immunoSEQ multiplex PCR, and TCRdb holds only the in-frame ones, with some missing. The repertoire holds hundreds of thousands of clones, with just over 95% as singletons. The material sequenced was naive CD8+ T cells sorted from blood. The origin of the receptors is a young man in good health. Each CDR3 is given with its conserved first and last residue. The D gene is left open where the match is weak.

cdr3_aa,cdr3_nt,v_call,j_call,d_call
CASKVENYGYTF,TGTGCCAGCAAAGTGGAGAACTATGGCTACACCTTC,TRBV28,TRBJ1-2,NA
CASSLAGTGKSYTF,TGTGCCAGCAGCTTAGCCGGGACAGGGAAAAGCTACACCTTC,TRBV7-9,TRBJ1-2,TRBD1
CATRGTTNEKLFF,TGTGCCACCAGAGGCACGACTAATGAAAAACTGTTTTTT,TRBV15,TRBJ1-4,NA
CASSLRPGTSYEQYF,TGTGCCAGCAGCTTACGTCCAGGGACCTCCTACGAGCAGTACTTC,TRBV7-8,TRBJ2-7,NA
CATSRDRTALNEKLFF,TGTGCCACCAGCAGAGACCGGACAGCCCTTAATGAAAAACTGTTTTTT,TRBV15,TRBJ1-4,NA
CASSEQGWSTDTQYF,TGTGCCAGCAGTGAACAGGGGTGGAGCACAGATACGCAGTATTTT,TRBV6-1,TRBJ2-3,NA
CASSLGDSYEQYF,TGTGCCAGCAGCTTAGGGGACTCCTACGAGCAGTACTTC,TRBV7-6,TRBJ2-7,NA
CASSPPTAYNEQFF,TGCGCCAGCAGCCCACCGACAGCCTACAATGAGCAGTTCTTC,TRBV5-1,TRBJ2-1,NA
CASSQVPEGPSYEQYF,TGCGCCAGCAGCCAAGTACCGGAGGGGCCTTCCTACGAGCAGTACTTC,TRBV4-1,TRBJ2-7,NA
CASSLLRMDEQYF,TGTGCCAGCAGCCTTCTGAGGATGGACGAGCAGTACTTC,TRBV11-2,TRBJ2-7,NA
CASSQEPGTLQETQYF,TGCGCCAGCAGCCAAGAACCGGGGACACTCCAAGAGACCCAGTACTTC,TRBV4-1,TRBJ2-5,NA
CASSYDGTGNYEQYF,TGTGCCAGCAGCTACGACGGGACAGGGAATTACGAGCAGTACTTC,TRBV7-6,TRBJ2-7,TRBD1